This is a list of T cell receptor beta chains from one sample in a study of T cell responses to AZD1222 COVID-19 vaccine. Clones were read by immunoSEQ multiplex PCR, and TCRdb kept only the in-frame ones, dropping some. The table shows 70,000 to 85,000 clones, with roughly 80% occurring only once. Sequencing used peripheral blood, obtained on day 0 of AZD1222 vaccination. The receptors originated from an adult in good health. CDR3s include the opening cysteine and the closing phenylalanine or tryptophan. A D gene is named only where the DNA matches it firmly. Expanded clones get a size class; other rows say once, few or many, or leave the size out.

J gene: TRBJ1-6
V gene: TRBV9
D gene: .
clone size: .
CDR3 DNA: TGTGCCAGCAGCGTGGAGCTGTATAATTCACCCCTCCACTTT
CDR3 protein: CASSVELYNSPLHF

J gene: TRBJ1-1
V gene: TRBV11-2
D gene: .
clone size: .
CDR3 DNA: TGTGCCAGCAGCTTAGATTCTCGGACTCTGAACACTGAAGCTTTCTTT
CDR3 protein: CASSLDSRTLNTEAFF

J gene: TRBJ2-3
V gene: TRBV30
D gene: TRBD2
clone size: .
CDR3 DNA: TGTGCCTGGAGTGCGAATAGCGGGGGCACAGATACGCAGTATTTT
CDR3 protein: CAWSANSGGTDTQYF

J gene: TRBJ1-5
V gene: TRBV30
D gene: .
clone size: .
CDR3 DNA: TGTGCCTGGACACACCAAAATCAGCCCCAGCATTTT
CDR3 protein: CAWTHQNQPQHF

J gene: TRBJ2-1
V gene: TRBV5-1
D gene: .
clone size: .
CDR3 DNA: TGCGCCAGCAGCTCCCCGGACTCATCCTACAATGAGCAGTTCTTC
CDR3 protein: CASSSPDSSYNEQFF

J gene: TRBJ2-1
V gene: TRBV27
D gene: TRBD2
clone size: .
CDR3 DNA: TGTGCCAGCAGTTTACGTCTAGCGGGTGCTGAGGGGGCCTACAATGAGCAGTTCTTC
CDR3 protein: CASSLRLAGAEGAYNEQFF

J gene: TRBJ1-4
V gene: TRBV3-1/TRBV3-2
D gene: .
clone size: .
CDR3 DNA: TGTGCCAGCAGCCAAGATCCCGACTGGAACCTTGAAAAACTGTTTTTT
CDR3 protein: CASSQDPDWNLEKLFF

J gene: TRBJ2-5
V gene: TRBV19
D gene: .
clone size: .
CDR3 DNA: TGTGCCAGTAGTTTTAGAATCCAAGAGACCCAGTACTTC
CDR3 protein: CASSFRIQETQYF

J gene: TRBJ2-5
V gene: TRBV12-3/TRBV12-4
D gene: .
clone size: .
CDR3 DNA: TGTGCCAGCAGTTTGTCAGGGCGAGAGACCCAGTACTTC
CDR3 protein: CASSLSGRETQYF

J gene: TRBJ2-5
V gene: TRBV10-3
D gene: .
clone size: .
CDR3 DNA: TGTGCCATCAGTGCAGGGTTGTCCGTCGGGGAGACCCAGTACTTC
CDR3 protein: CAISAGLSVGETQYF

J gene: TRBJ2-7
V gene: TRBV5-6
D gene: .
clone size: .
CDR3 DNA: TGTGCCAGCAGCTTAGGTAGGCAAGACTACGAGCAGTACTTC
CDR3 protein: CASSLGRQDYEQYF

J gene: TRBJ2-7
V gene: TRBV2
D gene: TRBD1
clone size: once
CDR3 DNA: TGTGCCAGCATAGGGACAGGGGGAGCCTACGAGCAGTACTTC
CDR3 protein: CASIGTGGAYEQYF

J gene: TRBJ2-2
V gene: TRBV4-1
D gene: .
clone size: .
CDR3 DNA: TGCGCCAGCAGCCAAGAAGCCACGGTGAACACCGGGGAGCTGTTTTTT
CDR3 protein: CASSQEATVNTGELFF

J gene: TRBJ2-3
V gene: TRBV19
D gene: TRBD2
clone size: .
CDR3 DNA: TGTGCCAGTAGTGCTCGACCCCGGACTAGCGGGGGGGGCACAGATACGCAGTATTTT
CDR3 protein: CASSARPRTSGGGTDTQYF

J gene: TRBJ2-5
V gene: TRBV9
D gene: TRBD1
clone size: .
CDR3 DNA: TGTGCCAGCGTCAAGGACGGGACAGGGTCCGGAGAGACCCAGTACTTC
CDR3 protein: CASVKDGTGSGETQYF

J gene: TRBJ2-5
V gene: TRBV3-1/TRBV3-2
D gene: .
clone size: .
CDR3 DNA: TGTGCCAGCAGCCAAGGGTCAGGTACCCAAGAGACCCAGTACTTC
CDR3 protein: CASSQGSGTQETQYF

J gene: TRBJ2-1
V gene: TRBV4-3
D gene: TRBD2
clone size: .
CDR3 DNA: TGCGCCAGCAGCCCACTAGCGGGAGGGTACAATGAGCAGTTCTTC
CDR3 protein: CASSPLAGGYNEQFF

J gene: TRBJ2-3
V gene: TRBV4-1
D gene: TRBD2
clone size: .
CDR3 DNA: TGCGCCAGCAGCCAATGGCCTAGCGGCACTACGCAGTATTTT
CDR3 protein: CASSQWPSGTTQYF

J gene: TRBJ2-1
V gene: TRBV20-1
D gene: .
clone size: .
CDR3 DNA: TGCAGTGCCAGGAGGTCCAATGAGCAGTTCTTC
CDR3 protein: CSARRSNEQFF

J gene: TRBJ1-1
V gene: TRBV14
D gene: .
clone size: .
CDR3 DNA: TGTGCCAGCAGCTTCCGGGGAGGGTGGAACACTGAAGCTTTCTTT
CDR3 protein: CASSFRGGWNTEAFF

J gene: TRBJ2-7
V gene: TRBV5-1
D gene: TRBD2
clone size: once
CDR3 DNA: TGCGCCAGCTCAAGCGGGAGACAGTTTTCCGAGCAGTACTTC
CDR3 protein: CASSSGRQFSEQYF

J gene: TRBJ2-7
V gene: TRBV18
D gene: TRBD1
clone size: .
CDR3 DNA: TGTGCCAGCTCACAGGACAGGGTCGAGCAGTACTTC
CDR3 protein: CASSQDRVEQYF

J gene: TRBJ2-5
V gene: TRBV21-1
D gene: .
clone size: .
CDR3 DNA: TGTGCCAGCAGCCCCCTCAAGGGGACGGGAGAGACCCAGTACTTC
CDR3 protein: CASSPLKGTGETQYF

J gene: TRBJ1-1
V gene: TRBV5-4
D gene: .
clone size: .
CDR3 DNA: TGTGCCAGCAGCTTGGACAACGCTGAAGCTTTCTTT
CDR3 protein: CASSLDNAEAFF

J gene: TRBJ1-1
V gene: TRBV6-5
D gene: .
clone size: .
CDR3 DNA: TGTGCCAGCAGTTATGGCCCAGGGAACACTGAAGCTTTCTTT
CDR3 protein: CASSYGPGNTEAFF

J gene: TRBJ2-7
V gene: TRBV19
D gene: .
clone size: .
CDR3 DNA: TGTGCCAGTAGTATTGCAGCAGGGACCTACGAGCAGTACTTC
CDR3 protein: CASSIAAGTYEQYF

J gene: TRBJ1-1
V gene: TRBV29-1
D gene: .
clone size: .
CDR3 DNA: TGCAGCGTTGGGGGGCGGGGTATGAACACTGAAGCTTTCTTT
CDR3 protein: CSVGGRGMNTEAFF

J gene: TRBJ1-5
V gene: TRBV9
D gene: .
clone size: .
CDR3 DNA: TGTGCCAGCAGCCGGGGCCCGGAGCCACAGCCCCAGCATTTT
CDR3 protein: CASSRGPEPQPQHF

J gene: TRBJ2-7
V gene: TRBV20-1
D gene: .
clone size: .
CDR3 DNA: TGCAGTGCTAGTCTCGGACAGACAACCTACGAGCAGTACTTC
CDR3 protein: CSASLGQTTYEQYF

J gene: TRBJ2-5
V gene: TRBV5-1
D gene: TRBD1
clone size: .
CDR3 DNA: TGCGCCAGCAGCCATCCGGGACAGCAAGAGACCCAGTACTTC
CDR3 protein: CASSHPGQQETQYF

J gene: TRBJ2-2
V gene: TRBV5-1
D gene: .
clone size: .
CDR3 DNA: TGCGCCAGCAGCCGTAGTAGCGATCCCGGGGAGCTGTTTTTT
CDR3 protein: CASSRSSDPGELFF

J gene: TRBJ1-6
V gene: TRBV4-3
D gene: TRBD1
clone size: .
CDR3 DNA: TGCGCCAGCACCATGAGCGGGACAGGGGAGTCACCCCTCCACTTT
CDR3 protein: CASTMSGTGESPLHF

J gene: TRBJ1-2
V gene: TRBV6-5
D gene: .
clone size: once
CDR3 DNA: TGTGCCAGTGGGGGTTGGAAGGGCTACACCTTC
CDR3 protein: CASGGWKGYTF

J gene: TRBJ2-1
V gene: TRBV7-2
D gene: TRBD2
clone size: .
CDR3 DNA: TGTGCCAGCAGCTTAACCAGCGGGAGGCACAATGAGCAGTTCTTC
CDR3 protein: CASSLTSGRHNEQFF

J gene: TRBJ2-1
V gene: TRBV11-2
D gene: TRBD1
clone size: once
CDR3 DNA: TGTGCCAGCAGCCTCCGAGCGACAGGGACCTACAATGAGCAGTTCTTC
CDR3 protein: CASSLRATGTYNEQFF

J gene: TRBJ2-1
V gene: TRBV5-1
D gene: TRBD2
clone size: .
CDR3 DNA: TGCGCCAGCAGCTTGCTAGCGGGGAGGGATGAGCAGTTCTTC
CDR3 protein: CASSLLAGRDEQFF

J gene: TRBJ1-5
V gene: TRBV20-1
D gene: .
clone size: .
CDR3 DNA: TGCAGTGCTAGTCAGGGAGACAATCAGCCCCAGCATTTT
CDR3 protein: CSASQGDNQPQHF

J gene: TRBJ2-7
V gene: TRBV10-2
D gene: TRBD2
clone size: .
CDR3 DNA: TGCGCCAGCAGTGGGACTAGCGGGATTTACGAGCAGTACTTC
CDR3 protein: CASSGTSGIYEQYF

J gene: TRBJ2-1
V gene: TRBV5-4
D gene: TRBD2
clone size: .
CDR3 DNA: TGTGCCAGCAGCACAGGACTAGCGGGAGGAGGGGCCTACAATGAGCAGTTCTTC
CDR3 protein: CASSTGLAGGGAYNEQFF

J gene: TRBJ1-2
V gene: TRBV11-2
D gene: .
clone size: .
CDR3 DNA: TGTGCCAGCAGCTTAGTAGGGAATAATGGCTACACCTTC
CDR3 protein: CASSLVGNNGYTF

J gene: TRBJ1-1
V gene: TRBV7-9
D gene: .
clone size: .
CDR3 DNA: TGTGCCAGCAGCCCCGGGGAGTCTTTGGTTACTGAAGCTTTCTTT
CDR3 protein: CASSPGESLVTEAFF

J gene: TRBJ2-5
V gene: TRBV27
D gene: .
clone size: few
CDR3 DNA: TGTGCCAGCAGCAAACAGGTTGAAGAGACCCAGTACTTC
CDR3 protein: CASSKQVEETQYF

J gene: TRBJ1-5
V gene: TRBV12-3/TRBV12-4
D gene: .
clone size: .
CDR3 DNA: TGTGCCAGCAGTTTTTTTTCGGGGGAACCCCAGCATTTT
CDR3 protein: CASSFFSGEPQHF

J gene: TRBJ2-1
V gene: TRBV6-4
D gene: TRBD2
clone size: .
CDR3 DNA: TGTGCCAGCAGTGACTCAACTAGCGGCCACAATGAGCAGTTCTTC
CDR3 protein: CASSDSTSGHNEQFF

J gene: TRBJ1-2
V gene: TRBV9
D gene: TRBD1
clone size: .
CDR3 DNA: TGTGCCAGCAGCGTAGGTCCGGACAGGGGGCCGGTCAGCTTC
CDR3 protein: CASSVGPDRGPVSF

J gene: TRBJ1-3
V gene: TRBV7-9
D gene: .
clone size: .
CDR3 DNA: TGTGCCAGCAGCTTAACAGACACCATATATTTT
CDR3 protein: CASSLTDTIYF

J gene: TRBJ1-1
V gene: TRBV11-2
D gene: TRBD1
clone size: .
CDR3 DNA: TGTGCCAGCAGCTCGATACTAGGACAGGGGGGGACTGAAGCTTTCTTT
CDR3 protein: CASSSILGQGGTEAFF

J gene: TRBJ2-3
V gene: TRBV9
D gene: .
clone size: .
CDR3 DNA: TGTGCCAGCAGCGTAGAGGTCGGGGCAGATACGCAGTATTTT
CDR3 protein: CASSVEVGADTQYF

J gene: TRBJ1-2
V gene: TRBV7-2
D gene: .
clone size: .
CDR3 DNA: TGTGCCAGCAGCTTAGTAGGCCCCGCTGGCTACACCTTC
CDR3 protein: CASSLVGPAGYTF

J gene: TRBJ1-4
V gene: TRBV18
D gene: TRBD1
clone size: once
CDR3 DNA: TGTGCCAGCTCACCACCGACAGGGACGAGTGAAAAACTGTTTTTT
CDR3 protein: CASSPPTGTSEKLFF

J gene: TRBJ1-4
V gene: TRBV11-2
D gene: .
clone size: .
CDR3 DNA: TGTGCCAGCAGCTTGTGGGCACCACGGGCCTCCAATGAAAAACTGTTTTTT
CDR3 protein: CASSLWAPRASNEKLFF

J gene: TRBJ2-1
V gene: TRBV7-9
D gene: TRBD1
clone size: .
CDR3 DNA: TGTGCCAGCAGCTTAGGGACAGGGTATGAGCAGTTCTTC
CDR3 protein: CASSLGTGYEQFF

J gene: TRBJ2-2
V gene: TRBV15
D gene: .
clone size: .
CDR3 DNA: TGTGCCACCAGCAGAGAACAGGGAGGGACCGGGGAGCTGTTTTTT
CDR3 protein: CATSREQGGTGELFF

J gene: TRBJ2-3
V gene: TRBV6-4
D gene: TRBD2
clone size: .
CDR3 DNA: TGTGCCAGCAGTGAAGCGGGGGGTTCAGATACGCAGTATTTT
CDR3 protein: CASSEAGGSDTQYF

J gene: TRBJ2-1
V gene: TRBV7-2
D gene: .
clone size: .
CDR3 DNA: TGTGCCAGCAGCTTTATGGGGATCGGGTATGAGCAGTTCTTC
CDR3 protein: CASSFMGIGYEQFF

J gene: TRBJ1-1
V gene: TRBV4-3
D gene: .
clone size: .
CDR3 DNA: TGCGCCAGCAGCCAAGGAGTTAACACTGAAGCTTTCTTT
CDR3 protein: CASSQGVNTEAFF

J gene: TRBJ1-1
V gene: TRBV4-3
D gene: .
clone size: .
CDR3 DNA: TGCGCCAGCAGCCAAGACAGGAACACTGAAGCTTTCTTT
CDR3 protein: CASSQDRNTEAFF